Presented here are 17 T cell receptor beta chains from one specimen sequenced in a study of cytomegalovirus exposure and HLA in healthy donors. A multiplex PCR was run with 60 Vbeta primers and 13 Jbeta primers. The data were produced by immunoSEQ multiplex PCR, yet TCRdb's version contains in-frame clones alone and is incomplete. The sample shows about 130,000 clones, approximately 74% of them seen only once. Sequenced material: PBMCs. The receptors originated from a man aged 35-49 years in good health and CMV-seropositive.

V gene TRBV7-6 combines with J gene TRBJ1-3; a weak D match, TRBD1 (5 bases). The germline V and J ends were trimmed by 5 bases and 0 bases, with 14 bases remaining between them. The CDR3 runs 16 residues. Germline CDR1 reads SGHVS; CDR2 reads FNYEAQ. Here the CDR3 DNA reads TGTGCCAGCAGCGGGAGGGGAACTAACTCTGGAAACACCATATATTTT. Translating gives CASSGRGTNSGNTIYF.

This chain connects TRBV5-1 to TRBJ1-2, with 9 nucleotides matching TRBD1. Trimming cost V 2 bases and J 9 bases; bases outside gene matches: 5. The CDR3 has 13 amino acids. Looked up from germline, CDR1 is SGHRS and CDR2 is YFSETQ. CDR3 region: CASSLRDRVSYTF. CDR3 in DNA: TGCGCCAGCAGCTTAAGGGACAGGGTGAGCTACACCTTC.

This clone was seen a single time. The chain combines TRBV13 with TRBJ1-2, with D perhaps TRBD1 (5 bases). V was trimmed by 7 bases and J by 4 bases, leaving 25 bases between them. The germline V gene encodes CDR1 PRHDT and CDR2 FYEKMQ (reference sequence). The CDR3 loop spans 17 amino acids. In nucleotides, the CDR3 is TGTGCCAGCATCGGCACATCCCAGGGTGGGAATCGCTATGGCTACACCTTC. Translation: CASIGTSQGGNRYGYTF.

This chain joins TRBV7-9 and TRBJ1-1; D is perhaps TRBD1 (5 bases). CDR3 length: 14 amino acids. The germline gives CDR1 SEHNR, CDR2 FQNEAQ (reference sequence). V was trimmed by 5 bases and J by 4 bases, leaving 14 bases between them. DNA for the CDR3: TGTGCCAGCAGCCAACAGGCAGGGTTCACTGAAGCTTTCTTT. Translation gives CASSQQAGFTEAFF.

V and J are TRBV7-2 and TRBJ2-1; 8 positions match TRBD2. V shed 6 bases and J 4 bases; nucleotides not matched to a gene: 8. CDR1 and CDR2 (germline): SGHTA, FQGNSA. The CDR3 is 15 residues long. The CDR3 nucleotides are TGTGCCAGCAGTCCACAGCGGGGGTATTACAATGAGCAGTTCTTC. Translated, it gives CASSPQRGYYNEQFF.

The chain links TRBV19 to TRBJ2-1; unclear D gene. Trimming stripped 6 bases from V and 1 base from J, with 13 bases between. Germline values: CDR1 LNHDA, CDR2 SQIVND (reference sequence). The CDR3 length is 15 residues. CDR3 in amino acids: CASSRAISSYNEQFF. The DNA for the CDR3 is TGTGCCAGTAGCCGCGCGATATCTTCCTACAATGAGCAGTTCTTC. The whole variable domain, remainder taken from reference TRBV19 and TRBJ2-1, is DGGITQSPKYLFRKEGQNVTLSCEQNLNHDAMYWYRQDPGQGLRLIYYSQIVNDFQKGDIAEGYSVSREKKESFPLTVTSAQKNPTAFYLCASSRAISSYNEQFFGPGTRLTVL.

This chain uses TRBV6-4 with TRBJ1-6; perhaps TRBD1 as D (6 bases). V was cut by 6 bases and J by 4 bases, with 13 bases left in between. The CDR3 extends over 15 amino acids. The germline CDR1 and CDR2 sequences are MRHNA and SNTAGT. The CDR3 DNA follows: TGTGCCAGCAGAATGGACAGTCTATATAATTCACCCCTCCACTTT. Translation gives CASRMDSLYNSPLHF.

The J gene is TRBJ2-4, the V gene TRBV5-1, with D possibly being TRBD1 (5 bases). Germline V gene lookup returns CDR1 SGHRS and CDR2 YFSETQ. V was cut by 4 bases and J by 3 bases, with 17 bases left in between. The length of the CDR3 is 16 residues. CDR3 sequence reads: CASSPPYTGDKNIQYF. CDR3 in DNA: TGCGCCAGCAGCCCGCCCTACACAGGCGACAAAAACATTCAGTACTTC.

The chain combines TRBV4-1 with TRBJ2-7; 13 bases are shared with TRBD2. J lost 6 bases, V lost 4 bases, and 6 bases had no gene match. Looked up from germline, CDR1 is MGHRA and CDR2 is YSYEKL. The CDR3 length is 15 residues. The CDR3 DNA reads TGCGCCAGCAGCCGAACTAGCGGGGGGGCGGGCGAGCAGTACTTC. This codes for CASSRTSGGAGEQYF.

CDR3 in DNA: TGTGCCAGCAGCCAGTCGGCAATCCGGAGCTCCTACGAGCAGTACTTC. Its protein product is CASSQSAIRSSYEQYF. The gene calls are TRBV7-9 and TRBJ2-7; no firm D call. Germline CDR1 is SEHNR and CDR2 is FQNEAQ (reference sequence). The CDR3 extends over 16 amino acids. The germline V and J ends were trimmed by 5 bases and 0 bases, with 17 bases remaining between them.

The chain uses TRBV6-5 and TRBJ1-5; D remains ambiguous. The germline V and J ends were trimmed by 0 bases and 4 bases, with 10 bases remaining between them. Germline V gives CDR1 MNHEY, CDR2 SVGAGI. This CDR3 is built from 15 residues. In nucleotides, the CDR3 is TGTGCCAGCAGTTACTCGCGCTCGGGGAATCAGCCCCAGCATTTT. It yields the protein CASSYSRSGNQPQHF.

The chain employs TRBV6-6 and TRBJ1-2; perhaps TRBD1 as D (6 bases). Looked up from germline, CDR1 is MNHNY and CDR2 is SVGAGI (reference sequence). CDR3 length equals 12 residues. Trimming cost V 2 bases and J 11 bases, with 12 bases left between them. CDR3 loop: CASSYTQGGYTF. DNA of the CDR3: TGTGCCAGCAGTTACACACAGGGTGGGTACACCTTC.

This chain links TRBV19 with TRBJ2-2, with D perhaps matching TRBD2 (6 bases). CDR1 LNHDA and CDR2 SQIVND come from the germline V gene (reference sequence). Trimming took off 0 bases at V and 1 base at J, with 6 bases between the two ends. CDR3 length equals 15 residues. The DNA of the CDR3 is TGTGCCAGTAGTATAGAGGGGGGGAACACCGGGGAGCTGTTTTTT. It encodes CASSIEGGNTGELFF.

The V gene is TRBV7-9, the J gene TRBJ1-5; maybe TRBD1 (6 bases). CDR3 length: 16 residues. V lost 4 bases and J lost 6, with 19 bases in between. CDR1 and CDR2 from the germline V gene are SEHNR and FQNEAQ (reference sequence). The CDR3 DNA is TGTGCCAGCAGCTCCGGGGAGCCAGGGGCGAGTCAGCCCCAGCATTTT. Protein product: CASSSGEPGASQPQHF.

The chain recombines TRBV5-6 with TRBJ2-7; tentative D call: TRBD2 (6 bases). CDR1 is SGHDT, CDR2 YYEEEE, per germline. This CDR3 spans 14 amino acids. The V end was cut by 1 base, the J end by 2 bases, with 10 bases between. This CDR3 reads CASSLWPGAYEQYF. The CDR3 nucleotides read TGTGCCAGCAGCTTGTGGCCGGGGGCCTACGAGCAGTACTTC.

This clone was counted a few times. The rearrangement uses TRBV30 and TRBJ2-3, with 8 bases lining up with TRBD1. CDR3 size: 13 residues. Trimming took 2 bases from V and 6 from J; bases not matched to a gene: 4. The germline V gene encodes CDR1 GTSNPN and CDR2 SVGIG (reference sequence). CDR3 in amino acids: CAWSSNRGDTQYF. Written as DNA, the CDR3 is TGTGCCTGGAGTTCCAACAGGGGGGATACGCAGTATTTT. Together with reference TRBV30 and TRBJ2-3, the CDR3 gives the full variable domain: SQTIHQWPATLVQPVGSPLSLECTVEGTSNPNLYWYRQAAGRGLQLLFYSVGIGQISSEVPQNLSASRPQDRQFILSSKKLLLSDSGFYLCAWSSNRGDTQYFGPGTRLTVL.

Here the CDR3 reads CASSLSPNTEAFF. The CDR3 nucleotides are TGTGCCAGCAGCCTATCTCCGAACACTGAAGCTTTCTTT. The genes are TRBV27 and TRBJ1-1; D call uncertain. The CDR3 runs to 13 residues. Germline V gene sequence: CDR1 MNHEY, CDR2 SMNVEV (reference sequence). With 6 bases removed from V and 1 base from J, the gap between germline ends came to 9 bases.